The subject of this entry is one T cell receptor (beta chain). Its target is not known. Sorted regulatory T cells were CD4-positive, CD25-high and CD127-low or negative. This sample is part of a study of B cell selection in AIRE deficiency. The length of the CDR3 is 17 residues. The ends lost 5 bases at V and 0 bases at J; junction bases unmatched: 10. Germline loops: CDR1 SGHVS, CDR2 FNYEAQ. Study findings and constraints: Only 9.3% of 3,000 to 4,500 shared Treg sequences were patient-specific; 31.6% healthy-specific. CDR3s were shorter in shared Treg sequences, reflecting few non-templated nucleotide insertions. About 30.6% of healthy-shared Treg sequences were found among patient Tconv cells.

The data were produced by immunoSEQ multiplex PCR, yet TCRdb's version contains in-frame clones alone and is incomplete. Of around 4,800 clones listed, over 75% are singletons. The sample taken for sequencing was Tregs sorted from PBMCs. The chain employs TRBV7-6 and TRBJ2-1; 7 bases fit TRBD2. This receptor was taken from a human donor with AIRE deficiency. This CDR3 reads CASSERERGSSYNEQFF. CDR3 in DNA: TGTGCCAGCAGCGAAAGGGAGCGGGGAAGCTCCTACAATGAGCAGTTCTTC.